This TCR beta chain emerged from a study of blood T cells in healthy people across ages. A J-beta primer mix and a sample-barcoded 5' primer were used in a second PCR of roughly 6 to 11 cycles. TCRdb itself ran the 5' RACE reads through MiXCR, one entry per CDR3 protein. The table records about 1.8 million distinct CDR3 sequences, around 48% of them present only once. Trimming cost V 3 bases and J 4 bases; bases outside gene matches: 5. Germline loops: CDR1 SGHTA, CDR2 FQGNSA. This CDR3 has 16 amino acids. The specimen was blood. This chain connects TRBV7-2 to TRBJ2-1, with 11 bases that match TRBD2. The TCR comes from a woman aged 40 to 50 in good health. The CDR3 coding sequence is TGTGCCAGCAGCTTTTTAGCGGGGGGGTATTACAATGAGCAGTTCTTC. Encoded protein: CASSFLAGGYYNEQFF.